This is a list of T cell receptor beta chains from one sample in a study of monozygotic twins with inflammatory bowel disease. TCRdb re-called the 5' RACE reads and catalogs CDR3 proteins one per entry, DNA excluded. This table holds about 380,000 distinct CDR3 sequences. Specimen: blood. The receptor set was obtained from a human donor with ulcerative colitis or Crohn's disease, or a healthy co-twin of an affected twin (not recorded which). The CDR3 runs from the conserved cysteine through the conserved F or W. Fields, in order: V gene, J gene, CDR3 protein.

v_call: TRBV29-1
j_call: TRBJ2-7
cdr3_aa: CSVAPGKSSYEQYF

v_call: TRBV5-1
j_call: TRBJ1-2
cdr3_aa: CASSLGDRGSYGYTF

v_call: TRBV7-9
j_call: TRBJ2-3
cdr3_aa: CASSVTSGGAQTQYF

v_call: TRBV4-1
j_call: TRBJ2-3
cdr3_aa: CASSQPDREFTDTQYF

v_call: TRBV2
j_call: TRBJ2-7
cdr3_aa: CASSRDSLYYEQYF

v_call: TRBV7-2
j_call: TRBJ2-7
cdr3_aa: CASSLGLARIEGEQYF

v_call: TRBV4-3
j_call: TRBJ2-3
cdr3_aa: CASAPRAGGRSTDTQYF

v_call: TRBV25-1
j_call: TRBJ1-3
cdr3_aa: CASSEFGGDGNTIYF

v_call: TRBV30
j_call: TRBJ1-1
cdr3_aa: CAWLINTEAFF

v_call: TRBV27
j_call: TRBJ2-1
cdr3_aa: CASSSGTGPNEQFF

v_call: TRBV20-1
j_call: TRBJ2-7
cdr3_aa: CSARDRGLREQYF

v_call: TRBV27
j_call: TRBJ1-1
cdr3_aa: CASSFRGGTEAFF

v_call: TRBV6-6
j_call: TRBJ1-2
cdr3_aa: CASSGTGEYGYTF

v_call: TRBV27
j_call: TRBJ1-1
cdr3_aa: CASSNTGAGWNTEAFF

v_call: TRBV29-1
j_call: TRBJ1-4
cdr3_aa: CSVFGGLGEDEKLFF

v_call: TRBV5-6
j_call: TRBJ1-5
cdr3_aa: CASSFTGGGQPQHF

v_call: TRBV5-4
j_call: TRBJ1-1
cdr3_aa: CASSFYPGQGPLEAFF

v_call: TRBV20-1
j_call: TRBJ2-7
cdr3_aa: CSASGPSWEQYF

v_call: TRBV5-1
j_call: TRBJ2-1
cdr3_aa: CASSLRRSSYNEQFF

v_call: TRBV4-3
j_call: TRBJ2-7
cdr3_aa: CASSHLAGETYEQYF

v_call: TRBV12-3/TRBV12-4
j_call: TRBJ2-3
cdr3_aa: CASIPGGVTIDTQYF

v_call: TRBV5-6
j_call: TRBJ2-7
cdr3_aa: CASSFGFEQYF